The source of this T cell receptor beta chain is a study of beta chain features in type 1 diabetes. General study results and limits: Sampled from patients, naive, central memory and Treg TCRB repertoires appeared more similar than those sampled from healthy donors. Cells expressing TCR highly could be over-represented by cDNA sequencing. In all four CD4+ subsets, TCRB CDR3 length was significantly, moderately reduced in type 1 diabetes. Fewer junction insertions and more nucleotide deletions appeared in type 1 diabetes patients.

The investigators reverse transcribed all of the isolated RNA, so they sequenced expressed TCRB transcripts. The data were produced by immunoSEQ multiplex PCR, yet TCRdb's version contains in-frame clones alone and is incomplete. The sample carries approximately 270,000 clones, roughly an eighth recorded once. Regarding this clone: Its cognate antigen is unknown.

This CDR3 region has 17 residues. The V end was cut by 0 bases, the J end by 7 bases, with 19 bases between. Per the germline V gene, CDR1 is SGHRS and CDR2 is YFSETQ. Sequenced: naive CD4+ T cells from blood. The chain recombines TRBV5-1 with TRBJ1-4, with D uncertain. The sequence was obtained from a man under 40 with type 1 diabetes. DNA of the CDR3: TGCGCCAGCAGCTTGGGGATGGCGGGCTACGGGAGTGAAAAACTGTTTTTT. As protein: CASSLGMAGYGSEKLFF.